The 32 T cell receptor beta chains below come from one sample, sequenced in a study of T-cell memory formation after mild COVID-19. TCRdb passed the 5' RACE reads through MiXCR, listing each CDR3 protein once. The data show approximately 300,000 distinct CDR3 sequences, just under 20% seen once. The material sequenced was PBMCs or a T cell subset sorted from them (not recorded which). The receptors come from a man between 18 and 29 years old who had mild COVID-19 (a few samples of this study predate the infection). Cell type and time point are not known.

The chain uses TRBV5-1 and TRBJ1-2; 9 nucleotides agree with TRBD1. Germline-derived CDR1 and CDR2 are SGHRS and YFSETQ. This CDR3 spans 14 amino acids. Trimming at V came to 4 bases and at J to 3 bases, leaving 4 bases not matched to a gene. The CDR3 loop reads CASSRRDRDYGYTF. The CDR3 DNA follows: TGCGCCAGCAGCCGTCGGGACAGGGACTATGGCTACACCTTC. Using reference TRBV5-1 and TRBJ1-2 for the parts outside the CDR3, the full variable domain is KAGVTQTPRYLIKTRGQQVTLSCSPISGHRSVSWYQQTPGQGLQFLFEYFSETQRNKGNFPGRFSGRQFSNSRSEMNVSTLELGDSALYLCASSRRDRDYGYTFGSGTRLTVV.

The V and J genes are TRBV9 and TRBJ2-3, with D perhaps matching TRBD1 or TRBD2 (6 bases each). Germline-derived CDR1 and CDR2 are SGDLS and YYNGEE. This CDR3 has 15 amino acids. V lost 0 bases to trimming and J lost 1 base, with 9 bases between them. In DNA form, the CDR3 reads TGTGCCAGCAGCGTAGAGGGGGGTGGCACAGATACGCAGTATTTT. It encodes CASSVEGGGTDTQYF.

This clonotype was detected a few times. The rearrangement uses TRBV28 and TRBJ1-5, with 11 bases lining up with TRBD1. V dropped 4 bases and J dropped 5; count of bases not matched to a gene: 10. Germline values: CDR1 MDHEN, CDR2 SYDVKM. The CDR3 totals 17 residues. The CDR3 spells CASSYFRDRGAHQPQHF. CDR3 DNA sequence: TGTGCCAGCAGTTATTTCCGGGACAGGGGGGCCCATCAGCCCCAGCATTTT.

This clonotype occurred many times. The chain carries TRBV7-2 and TRBJ2-3; 11 nucleotides line up with TRBD2. V was pared by 3 bases and J by 4 bases, with 0 bases of the junction left unmatched. CDR1 and CDR2 from the germline V gene are SGHTA and FQGNSA. This CDR3 is built from 14 residues. CDR3 DNA sequence: TGTGCCAGCAGCTTTAGCGGGGGGGCAGATACGCAGTATTTT. Its protein product is CASSFSGGADTQYF.

This clonotype was seen a few times. The J gene is TRBJ2-3, the V gene TRBV7-2; possibly TRBD2 for D (6 bases). CDR1 and CDR2 (germline): SGHTA, FQGNSA. The V end lost 3 bases, the J end lost 1 base, and 17 bases lay between the germline ends. This CDR3 is built from 17 residues. The CDR3 coding sequence is TGTGCCAGCAGCTTTACCGGGGTAGCGGTACGCACAGATACGCAGTATTTT. Protein: CASSFTGVAVRTDTQYF.

The chain has TRBV20-1 and TRBJ1-2; 10 bases align to TRBD1. The CDR3 loop spans 13 amino acids. The germline CDR1 and CDR2 sequences are DFQATT and SNEGSKA (reference sequence). Trimming removed 5 bases from V and 4 bases from J; junction bases left unmatched: 4. The CDR3 DNA reads TGCAGTGCTCCGGACAGGGGGAGCTATGGCTACACCTTC. It specifies CSAPDRGSYGYTF.

The V and J genes are TRBV20-1 and TRBJ1-4; D may be TRBD1 (5 bases). The CDR3 is made up of 14 amino acids. V lost 2 bases to trimming and J lost 8 bases, with 15 bases between them. CDR1 is DFQATT and CDR2 is SNEGSKA in the germline V gene (reference sequence). The CDR3 reads CSARTGTLGEKLFF. CDR3 DNA: TGCAGTGCTAGAACGGGGACTCTCGGGGAAAAACTGTTTTTT.

This clonotype has just a few counts. The chain uses TRBV5-1 and TRBJ2-5; 8 bases are shared with TRBD2. CDR3 length equals 13 residues. CDR1 and CDR2 from the germline V gene are SGHRS and YFSETQ. The V and J ends lost 9 bases and 1 base, in that order; junction bases with no gene match: 5. CDR3 coding DNA: TGCGCCACAGGACTAGCAGCCCAAGAGACCCAGTACTTC. Translation: CATGLAAQETQYF.

V usage is TRBV9 and J usage is TRBJ2-3; 10 bases map to TRBD2. With 2 bases clipped from V and 3 bases from J, the junction kept 6 bases outside the gene matches. Germline values: CDR1 SGDLS, CDR2 YYNGEE. The CDR3 runs to 16 residues. The CDR3 DNA follows: TGTGCCAGCAGCGTGAGCGGGGGGGCGTCGACAGATACGCAGTATTTT. Amino acids: CASSVSGGASTDTQYF.

This rearrangement joins TRBV7-8 to TRBJ2-5; D may be TRBD1 (6 bases). The V gene's germline CDR1 is SGHVS and CDR2 FQNEAQ. CDR3 length: 14 amino acids. Trimming shortened V by 5 bases and J by 4 bases, and 14 bases separated the two germline ends. CDR3 loop: CASSPWTVSETQYF. The CDR3 region has the DNA TGTGCCAGCAGCCCATGGACAGTTTCAGAGACCCAGTACTTC.

The chain recombines TRBV6-5 with TRBJ2-5; D might be TRBD1 or TRBD2, each matching 6 bases. In germline, CDR1 is MNHEY, CDR2 SVGAGI. CDR3 length: 14 amino acids. Trimming stripped 3 bases from V and 4 bases from J, with 12 bases between. DNA for the CDR3: TGTGCCAGCAGTTATGTGGGGGGCGGAGAGACCCAGTACTTC. It encodes CASSYVGGGETQYF.

The chain couples TRBV12-3 or TRBV12-4 to TRBJ2-2; a possible D gene is TRBD2 (5 bases). CDR3 length: 16 residues. Trimming removed 6 bases at V and 1 base at J, with 15 bases between. CDR3 DNA: TGTGCCAGCAGCGCGCAGTTGGCGGGGAACACCGGGGAGCTGTTTTTT. Amino acids: CASSAQLAGNTGELFF.

In this sample, this clonotype turned up a few times. The V and J genes are TRBV24-1 and TRBJ1-2, with no clear D. This CDR3 contains 13 residues. Germline V gene data show CDR1 as KGHDR and CDR2 as SFDVKD. Trimming shortened V by 6 bases and J by 0 bases, and 7 bases separated the two germline ends. DNA for the CDR3: TGTGCCACCAGTCAGAGCTCTAACTATGGCTACACCTTC. The encoded protein is CATSQSSNYGYTF.

The V call is TRBV7-9, the J call TRBJ2-7, with D possibly matching TRBD1 (5 bases). The CDR3 spans 15 residues. Trimming left V 3 bases short and J 3 bases short, with 15 bases between. Germline CDR1 and CDR2: SEHNR and FQNEAQ (reference sequence). CDR3: CASSLPGQESYEQYF. The DNA for the CDR3 is TGTGCCAGCAGCTTGCCCGGACAAGAGAGCTACGAGCAGTACTTC. Full variable domain (rest looked up from reference TRBV7-9 and TRBJ2-7): DTGVSQNPRHKITKRGQNVTFRCDPISEHNRLYWYRQTLGQGPEFLTYFQNEAQLEKSRLLSDRFSAERPKGSFSTLEIQRTEQGDSAMYLCASSLPGQESYEQYFGPGTRLTVT.

V usage is TRBV12-3 or TRBV12-4 and J usage is TRBJ1-5; TRBD1 aligns across 9 bases. With V trimmed by 6 bases and J by 9 bases, 12 bases remained unmatched. The CDR3 has 15 residues. The CDR3 nucleotides read TGTGCCAGCAGAGCCGGGACAGGGATTTTTGGGCCCCAGCATTTT. Residues: CASRAGTGIFGPQHF.

This clonotype was seen just once. V and J are TRBV20-1 and TRBJ2-5, with 7 positions matching TRBD1. This CDR3 is built from 13 residues. The germline CDR1 and CDR2 sequences are DFQATT and SNEGSKA (reference sequence). V was clipped by 2 bases and J by 5 bases; unmatched bases: 5. The CDR3 DNA reads as TGCAGTGCTAGAAAAGGGGGCGGTGAGACCCAGTACTTC. This translates into CSARKGGGETQYF.

The chain couples TRBV4-3 to TRBJ2-1; no clear D gene. The germline V gene has CDR1 LGHNA and CDR2 YSLEER. The CDR3 spans 16 residues. V lost 1 base, J lost 3 bases, and 13 bases lay in between. The CDR3 loop reads CASSQGFADYYNEQFF. For the CDR3, the DNA is TGCGCCAGCAGCCAAGGGTTCGCGGATTACTACAATGAGCAGTTCTTC.

In its sample, this clonotype was seen a few times. This sequence joins TRBV6-2 or TRBV6-3 and TRBJ2-1; 10 bases are a match to TRBD2. The J segment lost 9 bases and the V segment lost 7 bases, leaving 15 bases of the junction unmatched. The CDR3 length is 16 residues. Germline CDR1 is MNHEY and CDR2 is SVGEGT. In nucleotides, the CDR3 is TGTGCCAGCACGCCTAGCGGGGGTTCAACCAGGGGTGAGCAGTTCTTC. Its protein is CASTPSGGSTRGEQFF.

The chain uses TRBV7-8 and TRBJ2-3; 8 positions agree with TRBD1. V shed 2 bases and J 5 bases; nucleotides not matched to a gene: 6. CDR3 length: 15 residues. The germline V gene encodes CDR1 SGHVS and CDR2 FQNEAQ. CDR3 protein: CASSLPGTGRDTQYF. In DNA form, the CDR3 reads TGTGCCAGCAGCTTACCCGGGACAGGCCGAGATACGCAGTATTTT.

The rearrangement joins TRBV6-5 to TRBJ1-1; TRBD1 is a possible D gene (6 bases). The CDR3 has 13 residues. Germline CDR1 MNHEY, CDR2 SVGAGI. The V and J ends lost 6 bases and 3 bases respectively, with 11 bases between them. This CDR3 is CASRPQGYTEAFF. The CDR3 DNA reads TGTGCCAGCAGACCACAGGGTTACACTGAAGCTTTCTTT.

This clonotype was recorded a few times. V gene TRBV5-6 combines with J gene TRBJ2-3; 8 bases line up with TRBD2. The J segment lost 4 bases and the V segment lost 4 bases, leaving 11 bases of the junction unmatched. The CDR3 loop spans 16 amino acids. Germline lookup yields CDR1 SGHDT and CDR2 YYEEEE. CDR3 in amino acids: CASSPSGLVFPDTQYF. Here the CDR3 DNA reads TGTGCCAGCAGCCCATCGGGACTAGTGTTTCCAGATACGCAGTATTTT.

The chain couples TRBV7-2 to TRBJ2-3; weak D call: TRBD2 (6 bases). V gave up 2 bases and J gave up 4 bases, with 10 bases separating them. The CDR3 totals 14 residues. The germline V gene encodes CDR1 SGHTA and CDR2 FQGNSA. CDR3 nucleotides: TGTGCCAGCAGCTTAAGCGGAGGGCCAGATACGCAGTATTTT. Translation gives CASSLSGGPDTQYF.

V gene TRBV2 combines with J gene TRBJ2-4; no definite D call. V was shortened by 2 bases and J by 0 bases, with 5 bases between the two germline ends. This CDR3 is built from 14 residues. Looked up from germline, CDR1 is SNHLY and CDR2 is FYNNEI. CDR3 bases: TGTGCCAGCAGTGAAAGGTTAGCCAAAAACATTCAGTACTTC. This gives the protein CASSERLAKNIQYF.

This clonotype turned up a few times. J is TRBJ1-1 and V is TRBV25-1; D call uncertain. This CDR3 has 14 amino acids. Trimming left V 1 base short and J 3 bases short, with 9 bases between. Looked up from germline, CDR1 is MGHDK and CDR2 is SYGVNS. CDR3 nucleotides: TGTGCCAGCAGTGAATGGTATAGGGACACTGAAGCTTTCTTT. Translated: CASSEWYRDTEAFF.

This clonotype was recorded a few times. The V call is TRBV12-3 or TRBV12-4, the J call TRBJ2-3; D is unresolved. Deletions cut 1 base from V and 4 bases from J, with 9 bases between. This CDR3 contains 14 residues. CDR3 nucleotide sequence: TGTGCCAGCAGTTTAGAGGCTAGAGCAGATACGCAGTATTTT. The encoded protein is CASSLEARADTQYF.

This clonotype was found a few times. The chain has TRBV2 and TRBJ2-3; D possibly corresponds to TRBD2 (5 bases). Germline lookup yields CDR1 SNHLY and CDR2 FYNNEI. This CDR3 comprises 14 residues. Between the trimmed V and J ends, which lost 6 bases and 1 base, there was a span of 11 bases. CDR3 sequence reads: CASRRTHRTDTQYF. CDR3 nucleotide sequence: TGTGCCAGCAGGAGGACTCACCGCACAGATACGCAGTATTTT.

The chain couples TRBV10-3 to TRBJ2-2; 9 bases agree with TRBD1. J lost 1 base, V lost 6 bases, and 3 bases had no gene match. The germline V gene encodes CDR1 ENHRY and CDR2 SYGVKD. The CDR3 spans 15 residues. CDR3 coding DNA: TGTGCCATCAGCCCGGGACAGGGGAACACCGGGGAGCTGTTTTTT. Amino acids: CAISPGQGNTGELFF.

This clonotype was found a few times. The chain uses TRBV6-2 or TRBV6-3 and TRBJ2-7, with 12 bases fitting TRBD1. Germline V lookup: CDR1 MNHEY, CDR2 SVGEGT. Germline trimming cut 4 bases from V and 3 bases from J; bases unmatched to any gene: 4. CDR3 length: 15 amino acids. The CDR3 sequence: CASSSGQGALYEQYV. The CDR3 DNA is TGTGCCAGCAGTTCGGGACAGGGGGCCCTCTACGAGCAGTACGTC.

This rearrangement joins TRBV6-5 to TRBJ1-6; D uncertain. V was shortened by 7 bases and J by 0 bases, with 7 bases between the two germline ends. Germline CDR1 MNHEY, CDR2 SVGAGI. This CDR3 spans 14 amino acids. The CDR3 nucleotides read TGTGCCAGCAATTCCGGCTCCTATAATTCACCCCTCCACTTT. Amino acids: CASNSGSYNSPLHF.

The rearrangement uses TRBV6-4 and TRBJ2-7; D uncertain. Trimming pared 0 bases from V and 7 bases from J, leaving 16 bases between. The V gene's germline CDR1 is MRHNA and CDR2 SNTAGT. The CDR3 has 15 amino acids. CDR3: CASSDSGNEVREQYV. Written as DNA, the CDR3 is TGTGCCAGCAGTGACTCGGGGAATGAGGTGAGGGAGCAGTACGTC.

This chain uses TRBV20-1 with TRBJ2-2; D uncertain. The CDR3 totals 14 residues. V was trimmed by 5 bases and J by 1 base, leaving 11 bases between them. Per the germline V gene, CDR1 is DFQATT and CDR2 is SNEGSKA (reference sequence). CDR3 protein: CSAGTKRNTGELFF. Written as DNA, the CDR3 is TGCAGTGCTGGTACTAAGAGGAACACCGGGGAGCTGTTTTTT.

This clonotype was seen a few times. This CDR3 is CASRQTGNQPQHF. CDR3 coding DNA: TGTGCCAGCAGACAGACGGGTAATCAGCCCCAGCATTTT. The chain carries TRBV7-2 and TRBJ1-5, with D hard to call. Germline CDR1 SGHTA, CDR2 FQGNSA. Trimming took off 6 bases at V and 4 bases at J, with 10 bases between the two ends. This CDR3 spans 13 amino acids.